This T cell receptor (beta chain) stems from a study of T cells in women clearing cervical HPV infection. Concerning this clone itself: What it recognizes is unknown. The read terminates 3 residues before the CDR3 end, so the remaining end is supplied by the germline J gene.

This CDR3 contains 13 residues. V was trimmed by 7 bases and J by 3 bases, leaving 15 bases between them. Looked up from germline, CDR1 is DFQATT and CDR2 is SNEGSKA (reference sequence). Clones were sequenced by immunoSEQ multiplex PCR, and TCRdb holds only the in-frame ones, with some missing. This listing includes over 45,000 clones. Broader study findings: Repertoire richness, not evenness, was significantly elevated in CIN3+ cases versus controls.

V and J are TRBV20-1 and TRBJ2-5; D could derive from TRBD1 or TRBD2 (7 bases each). Input material: blood buffy coat. The clonotype originates from a woman aged 18 to 75 with a cervical HPV16 infection that either progressed to CIN3+ or cleared (not recorded which). The CDR3 reads CSGGRDSKETQYF. CDR3 DNA (partial): TGCAGTGGAGGGAGGGACAGCAAAGAGACC.